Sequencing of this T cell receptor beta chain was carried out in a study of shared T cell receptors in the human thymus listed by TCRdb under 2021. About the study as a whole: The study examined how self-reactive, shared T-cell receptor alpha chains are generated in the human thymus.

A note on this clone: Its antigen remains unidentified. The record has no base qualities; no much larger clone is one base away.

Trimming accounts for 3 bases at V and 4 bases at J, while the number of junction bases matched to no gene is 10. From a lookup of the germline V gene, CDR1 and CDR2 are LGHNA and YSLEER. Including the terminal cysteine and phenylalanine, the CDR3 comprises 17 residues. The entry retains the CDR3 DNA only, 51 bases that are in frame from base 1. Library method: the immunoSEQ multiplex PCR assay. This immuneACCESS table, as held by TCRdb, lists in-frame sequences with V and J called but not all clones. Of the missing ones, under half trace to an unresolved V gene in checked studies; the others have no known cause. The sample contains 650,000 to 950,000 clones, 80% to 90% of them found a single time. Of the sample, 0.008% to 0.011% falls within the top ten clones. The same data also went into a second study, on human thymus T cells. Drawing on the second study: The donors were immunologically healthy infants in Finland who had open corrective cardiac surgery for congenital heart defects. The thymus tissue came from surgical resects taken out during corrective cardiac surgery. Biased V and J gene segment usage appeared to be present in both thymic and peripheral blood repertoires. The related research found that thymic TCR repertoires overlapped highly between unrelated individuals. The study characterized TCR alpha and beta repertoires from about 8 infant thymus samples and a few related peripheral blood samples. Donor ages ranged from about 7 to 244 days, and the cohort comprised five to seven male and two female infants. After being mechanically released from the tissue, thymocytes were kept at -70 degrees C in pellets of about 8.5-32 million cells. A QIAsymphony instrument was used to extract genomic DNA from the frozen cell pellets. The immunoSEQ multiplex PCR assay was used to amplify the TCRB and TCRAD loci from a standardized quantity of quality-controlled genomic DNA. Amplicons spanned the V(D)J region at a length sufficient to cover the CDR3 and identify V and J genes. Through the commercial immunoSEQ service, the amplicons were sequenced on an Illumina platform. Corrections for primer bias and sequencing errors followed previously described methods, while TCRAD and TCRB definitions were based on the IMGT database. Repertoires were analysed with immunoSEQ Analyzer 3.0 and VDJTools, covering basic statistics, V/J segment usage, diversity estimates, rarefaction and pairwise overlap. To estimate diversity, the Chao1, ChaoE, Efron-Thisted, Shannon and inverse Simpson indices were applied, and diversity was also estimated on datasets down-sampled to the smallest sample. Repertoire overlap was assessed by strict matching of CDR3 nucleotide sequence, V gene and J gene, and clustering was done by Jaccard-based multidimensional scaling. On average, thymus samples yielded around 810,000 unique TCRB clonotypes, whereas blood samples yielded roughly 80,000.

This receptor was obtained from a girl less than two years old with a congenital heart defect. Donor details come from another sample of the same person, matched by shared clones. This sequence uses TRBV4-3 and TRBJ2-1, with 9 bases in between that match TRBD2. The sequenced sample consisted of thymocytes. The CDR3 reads CASSHPPSGASYNEQFF. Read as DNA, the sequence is TGCGCCAGCAGCCACCCACCTAGCGGGGCGTCATACAATGAGCAGTTCTTC.